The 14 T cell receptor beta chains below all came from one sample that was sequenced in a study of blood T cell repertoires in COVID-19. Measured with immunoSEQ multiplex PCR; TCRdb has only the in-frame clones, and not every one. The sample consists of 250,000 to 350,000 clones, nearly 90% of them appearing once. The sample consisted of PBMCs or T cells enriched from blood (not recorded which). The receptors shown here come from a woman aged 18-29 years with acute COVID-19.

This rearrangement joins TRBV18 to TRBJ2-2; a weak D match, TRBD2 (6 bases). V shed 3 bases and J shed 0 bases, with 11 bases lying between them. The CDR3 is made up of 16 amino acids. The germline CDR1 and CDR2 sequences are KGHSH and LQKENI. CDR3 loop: CASSPSGLSNTGELFF. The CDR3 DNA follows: TGTGCCAGCTCACCTTCGGGACTGTCGAACACCGGGGAGCTGTTTTTT.

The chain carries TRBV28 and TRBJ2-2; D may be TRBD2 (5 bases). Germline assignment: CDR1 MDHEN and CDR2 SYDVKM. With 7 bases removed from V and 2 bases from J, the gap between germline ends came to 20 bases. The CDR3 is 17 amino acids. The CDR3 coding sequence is TGTGCCAGCACCCTATCCGCCGGCGGGTTTAACACCGGGGAGCTGTTTTTT. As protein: CASTLSAGGFNTGELFF.

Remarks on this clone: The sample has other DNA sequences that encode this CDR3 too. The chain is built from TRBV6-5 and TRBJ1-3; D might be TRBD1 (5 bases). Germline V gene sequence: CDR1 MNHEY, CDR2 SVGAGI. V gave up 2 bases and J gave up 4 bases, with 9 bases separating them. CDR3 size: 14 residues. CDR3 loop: CASSYQGGGNTIYF. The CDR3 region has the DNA TGTGCCAGCAGTTACCAGGGTGGGGGAAACACCATATATTTT.

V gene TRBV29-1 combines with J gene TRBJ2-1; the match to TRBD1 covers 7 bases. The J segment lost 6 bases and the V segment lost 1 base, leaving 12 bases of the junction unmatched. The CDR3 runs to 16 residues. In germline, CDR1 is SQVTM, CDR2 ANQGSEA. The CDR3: CSVEGGPGQLFNEQFF. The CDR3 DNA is TGCAGCGTTGAAGGGGGGCCGGGACAGCTCTTCAATGAGCAGTTCTTC.

The CDR3 region is CASSGDRQETQYF. CDR3 nucleotides: TGTGCCAGCAGTGGCGACAGACAAGAGACCCAGTACTTC. The chain combines TRBV2 with TRBJ2-5, with D possibly matching TRBD1 (5 bases). V lost 4 bases and J lost 2, with 8 bases in between. CDR1 is SNHLY, CDR2 FYNNEI, per germline. This CDR3 spans 13 amino acids.

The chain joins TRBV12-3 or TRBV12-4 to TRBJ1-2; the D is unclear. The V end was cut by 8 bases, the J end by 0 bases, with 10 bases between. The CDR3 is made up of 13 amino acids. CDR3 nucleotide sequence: TGTGCCAGCTCAAACAGTGCTAACTATGGCTACACCTTC. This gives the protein CASSNSANYGYTF.

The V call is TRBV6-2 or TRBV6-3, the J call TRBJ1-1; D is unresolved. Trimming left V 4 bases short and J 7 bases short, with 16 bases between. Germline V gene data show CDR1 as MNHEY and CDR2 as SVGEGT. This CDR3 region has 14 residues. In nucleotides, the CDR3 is TGTGCCAGCAGTTCCATCTTGGAGGGCGGTGAAGCTTTCTTT. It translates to CASSSILEGGEAFF.

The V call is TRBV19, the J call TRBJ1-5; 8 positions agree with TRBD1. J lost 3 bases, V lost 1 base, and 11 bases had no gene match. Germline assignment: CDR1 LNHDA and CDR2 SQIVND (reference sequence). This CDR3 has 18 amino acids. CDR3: CASSIVGLGQGNNQPQHF. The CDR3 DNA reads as TGTGCCAGTAGTATAGTTGGGCTCGGACAGGGTAACAATCAGCCCCAGCATTTT.

The CDR3 loop is CASSLPTTTGGSTGMNTEAFF. The CDR3 nucleotides are TGTGCCAGCAGTTTACCTACTACCACAGGGGGATCGACGGGCATGAACACTGAAGCTTTCTTT. This sequence joins TRBV28 and TRBJ1-1; 8 bases align to TRBD1. This CDR3 comprises 21 residues. Per the germline V gene, CDR1 is MDHEN and CDR2 is SYDVKM. V dropped 2 bases and J dropped 0; count of bases not matched to a gene: 20.

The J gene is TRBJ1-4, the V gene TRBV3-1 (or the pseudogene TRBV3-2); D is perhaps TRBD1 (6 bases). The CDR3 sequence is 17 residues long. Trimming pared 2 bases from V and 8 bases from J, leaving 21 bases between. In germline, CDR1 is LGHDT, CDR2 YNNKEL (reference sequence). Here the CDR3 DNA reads TGTGCCAGCAGCCAACGGGAGGGGGGACTCAGAACCGAAAAACTGTTTTTT. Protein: CASSQREGGLRTEKLFF.

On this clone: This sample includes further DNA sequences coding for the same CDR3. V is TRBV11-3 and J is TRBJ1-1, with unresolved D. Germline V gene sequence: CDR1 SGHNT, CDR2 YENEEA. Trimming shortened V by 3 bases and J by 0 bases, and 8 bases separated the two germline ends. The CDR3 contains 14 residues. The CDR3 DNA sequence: TGTGCCAGCAGCTTCCGAGCCTTGAACACTGAAGCTTTCTTT. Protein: CASSFRALNTEAFF.

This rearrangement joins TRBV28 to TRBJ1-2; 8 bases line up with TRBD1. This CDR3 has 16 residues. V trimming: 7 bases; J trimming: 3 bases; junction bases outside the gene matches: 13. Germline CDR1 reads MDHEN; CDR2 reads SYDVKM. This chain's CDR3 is CASTGADRGNDYGYTF. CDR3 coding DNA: TGTGCCAGCACTGGGGCTGACAGGGGTAATGACTATGGCTACACCTTC.

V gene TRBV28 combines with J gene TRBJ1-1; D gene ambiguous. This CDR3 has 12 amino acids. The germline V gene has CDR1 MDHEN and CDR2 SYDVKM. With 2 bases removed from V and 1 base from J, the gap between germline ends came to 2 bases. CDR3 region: CASSLQNTEAFF. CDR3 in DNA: TGTGCCAGCAGTTTACAGAACACTGAAGCTTTCTTT.

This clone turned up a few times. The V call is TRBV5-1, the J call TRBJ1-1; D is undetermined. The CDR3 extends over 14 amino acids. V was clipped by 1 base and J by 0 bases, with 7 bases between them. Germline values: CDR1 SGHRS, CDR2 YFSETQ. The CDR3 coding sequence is TGCGCCAGCAGCTTGACGACAATGAACACTGAAGCTTTCTTT. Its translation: CASSLTTMNTEAFF.